The rows below give T cell receptor beta chains drawn from one sample of a study of blood T cell repertoires in COVID-19. Only in-frame clones appear in the TCRdb table, and some are missing; sequencing was by immunoSEQ multiplex PCR. The table shows a few hundred thousand clones, with roughly nine tenths occurring only once. Sequenced: PBMCs or T cells enriched from blood (not recorded which). The receptors were sampled from a woman between 40 and 50 years old who had recovered from COVID-19. The CDR3 runs from the conserved cysteine through the conserved F or W. A D gene is named only where the DNA matches it firmly. Size is stated for part of the rows, as once, few or many counts, or as a class when the clone is expanded.

clone_size j_call d_call v_call cdr3_nt cdr3_aa
. TRBJ2-7 TRBD1 TRBV19 TGTGCCAGTACCCCGGGACAGGGAGAGTACGAGCAGTACTTC CASTPGQGEYEQYF
. TRBJ1-1 . TRBV7-3 TGTGCCAGCAGCTTAATGGGGGCTGGTAACACTGAAGCTTTCTTT CASSLMGAGNTEAFF
. TRBJ2-7 . TRBV7-8 TGTGCCAGCAGCTCATTAGAGTGGGGGGGCCACGAGCAGTACTTC CASSSLEWGGHEQYF
. TRBJ2-1 TRBD2 TRBV5-6 TGTGCCAGCACCCTACTAGCGGGAGTCAGGTTGGCCTACAATGAGCAGTTCTTC CASTLLAGVRLAYNEQFF
. TRBJ2-7 TRBD1 TRBV10-1 TGCGCCAGCAGTGACAAGGACAGGCGAGGCTACGAGCAGTACTTC CASSDKDRRGYEQYF
. TRBJ1-2 . TRBV7-9 TGTGCCAGCAGCGTACTTCCCGGAGATGGCTACACCTTC CASSVLPGDGYTF
. TRBJ1-2 TRBD1 TRBV20-1 TGCAGTGCTAGTGTAGGGACAGGGACCTATGGCTACACCTTC CSASVGTGTYGYTF
once TRBJ2-1 TRBD2 TRBV28 TGTGCCAGCAGTTTGTGGGGGGGAACCTACAATGAGCAGTTCTTC CASSLWGGTYNEQFF
. TRBJ1-6 . TRBV7-2 TGTGCCAGCAGCTTCCAACTGGCCGGGTCCCTCCACTTT CASSFQLAGSLHF
. TRBJ2-4 . TRBV3-1/TRBV3-2 TGTGCCAGCAGCCAAGAATTGGGGCGATCCAAAAACATTCAGTACTTC CASSQELGRSKNIQYF
. TRBJ1-5 . TRBV7-9 TGTGCCAGCACCCGTTCTAGCAATCAGCCCCAGCATTTT CASTRSSNQPQHF
. TRBJ2-7 . TRBV7-2 TGTGCCAGCAGCCCCGGACATTCGTCCTACGAGCAGTACTTC CASSPGHSSYEQYF
. TRBJ1-5 . TRBV11-3 TGTGCCAGCAGCTTAGAGGAGGACGAAGAAAATCAGCCCCAGCATTTT CASSLEEDEENQPQHF
many TRBJ1-3 TRBD1 TRBV2 TGTGCCAGCAGTGAGATTTTGGATACGACAGGGGTGCGTCCTGGAAACACCATATATTTT CASSEILDTTGVRPGNTIYF
. TRBJ2-7 TRBD1 TRBV10-3 TGTGCCATACAGGGGGACAGGGCAGTCTACGAGCAGTACTTC CAIQGDRAVYEQYF
. TRBJ2-5 TRBD2 TRBV7-3 TGTGCCAGCAGCCCCCCAGGGACTAGCGGGAGGGGAGAGACCCAGTACTTC CASSPPGTSGRGETQYF
. TRBJ2-2 TRBD2 TRBV28 TGTGCCCGCAGGCGGCGGGGCGGGGGGACCGGGGAGCTGTTTTTT CARRRRGGGTGELFF
. TRBJ1-3 . TRBV12-1 TGTGCCAGCAGCTTTGCACAGGGCTTACGATCACGTAAGGGTCCCCGCTCTGGAAACACCATATATTTT CASSFAQGLRSRKGPRSGNTIYF
. TRBJ1-5 TRBD1 TRBV28 TGTGCCAGCAGTCGGGACAGCTCTTTGGTTCCCCAGCATTTT CASSRDSSLVPQHF
. TRBJ2-1 . TRBV27 TGTGCCAGCAGTCCACGACTAGTTCCCTACAATGAGCAGTTCTTC CASSPRLVPYNEQFF
. TRBJ2-2 . TRBV4-3 TGCGCCAGCAGCCAAGCCCTTTTAGCGTCCGGGGAGCTGTTTTTT CASSQALLASGELFF
. TRBJ1-1 TRBD1 TRBV9 TGTGCCAGCAGCGCTTACCCCGGGACAGCGAACACTGAAGCTTTCTTT CASSAYPGTANTEAFF
. TRBJ2-1 TRBD1 TRBV10-1 TGCGCCAGCGGCGACAGGGGGCTCTACAATGAGCAGTTCTTC CASGDRGLYNEQFF
. TRBJ2-1 . TRBV27 TGTGCCAGCAGTTTCAACGGGTTGTTCGGTGAGCAGTTCTTC CASSFNGLFGEQFF
. TRBJ1-4 . TRBV4-1 TGCGCCAGCAGCCAAGAAAAACAGTTTAATGAAAAACTGTTTTTT CASSQEKQFNEKLFF
. TRBJ2-5 TRBD1 TRBV6-5 TGTGCCAGCTCAGGGGGGACCCAGTACTTC CASSGGTQYF
. TRBJ2-2 TRBD1 TRBV11-1 TGTGCCAGCAGCTTACGACAGGGGGCTAGCACCGGGGAGCTGTTTTTT CASSLRQGASTGELFF
. TRBJ2-2 . TRBV4-3 TGCGCCAGCAGCCCCATTACCGGGGAGCTGTTTTTT CASSPITGELFF
. TRBJ1-6 . TRBV6-6 TGTGCCAGCAGTCCCTCGACAGGAGATAATTCACCCCTCCACTTT CASSPSTGDNSPLHF
few TRBJ2-5 . TRBV5-1 TGCGCCAGCAGCTTGGACAGGGCAGCGTTAGAGACCCAGTACTTC CASSLDRAALETQYF
. TRBJ2-1 . TRBV28 TGTGCCAGCAGTACCGGGACTGCCTCCTACAATGAGCAGTTCTTC CASSTGTASYNEQFF
. TRBJ1-2 TRBD1 TRBV30 TGTGCCTGGGGGCTCCAGGGGGTGGCCAGTGGCTACACCTTC CAWGLQGVASGYTF
once TRBJ1-1 . TRBV18 TGTGCCAGCTCAAGGGGATTGAACACTGAAGCTTTCTTT CASSRGLNTEAFF
. TRBJ2-6 TRBD1 TRBV28 TGTGCCAGCAGTTTGAGGGGGCGCTCATTCAACGTCCTGACTTTC CASSLRGRSFNVLTF
. TRBJ2-2 TRBD2 TRBV7-9 TGTGCCAGCAGCCAACCGGGACTAGTGACCGGGGAGCTGTTTTTT CASSQPGLVTGELFF
. TRBJ1-1 . TRBV7-9 TGTGCCAGCAGCTTGTGGGAGACTGAAGCTTTCTTT CASSLWETEAFF
. TRBJ2-7 . TRBV5-1 TGCGCCAGCAGCTTGAGTCCAGGTTTGGAGGGAGTCTACGAGCAGTACTTC CASSLSPGLEGVYEQYF
once TRBJ1-4 . TRBV28 TGTGCCGCCAAAAGTGGGGCCAATAATGAAAAACTGTTTTTT CAAKSGANNEKLFF
. TRBJ1-5 . TRBV7-2 TGTGCCAGCAGCTCCCGGGACAACAATCAGCCCCAGCATTTT CASSSRDNNQPQHF
. TRBJ2-3 . TRBV6-5 TGTGCCAGCAGTTCTAGGGGAAGCACAGATACGCAGTATTTT CASSSRGSTDTQYF
. TRBJ2-4 . TRBV5-1 TGCGCCAGCAGCCGGCAGACTCCCTCCGGGAACATTCAGTACTTC CASSRQTPSGNIQYF
. TRBJ2-7 TRBD1 TRBV7-3 TGTGCCAGCAGCCTCGGGACAGGAGATTCCTACGAGCAGTACTTC CASSLGTGDSYEQYF
. TRBJ2-7 . TRBV10-1 TGCGCCAGCAGTGAGTTAGGGGAACCCACCTACGAGCAGTACTTC CASSELGEPTYEQYF
. TRBJ2-3 . TRBV28 TGTGCCAGCAGTTTCGACTGGCGTTACACAGATACGCAGTATTTT CASSFDWRYTDTQYF
. TRBJ1-1 . TRBV18 TGTGCCAGCTCACCACCGGCAAACACTGAAGCTTTCTTT CASSPPANTEAFF
. TRBJ2-3 TRBD1 TRBV14 TGTGCCAGCAGCCCCGACAGGGATATAGATACGCAGTATTTT CASSPDRDIDTQYF
. TRBJ2-4 . TRBV18 TGTGCCAGTTCCCTGGGTGTATCGCGGGTTGACATTCAGTACTTC CASSLGVSRVDIQYF
. TRBJ1-1 TRBD1 TRBV5-4 TGTGCCAGCAGTCCCGGGACAGGGTCGCGAACTGAAGCTTTCTTT CASSPGTGSRTEAFF
. TRBJ1-2 . TRBV6-5 TGTGCCAGCAGCCCCTCCGGTACCTATGGCTACACCTTC CASSPSGTYGYTF
. TRBJ2-1 TRBD2 TRBV19 TGTGCCAGTCAGATTCTAGCGGGAGGGGGGAATGAGCAGTTCTTC CASQILAGGGNEQFF